The sequence of this T cell receptor beta chain was determined in a study of CD8 T cells in Susac syndrome. Random hexamers primed reverse transcription of about 0.5 to 1 ug RNA. TCRdb redid the calling of the immunoSEQ multiplex PCR reads with MiXCR, one entry per CDR3 protein. The top ten clones hold about 0.12% of a sample with about 440,000 distinct CDR3 sequences, around 85% of them seen once. V dropped 2 bases and J dropped 4 bases, with 20 bases sitting between them. Germline CDR1 reads SQVTM; CDR2 reads ANQGSEA. The CDR3 is 16 amino acids. The multiple sclerosis control cohort comprised treatment-naive individuals presenting with stable or active relapsing-remitting disease.

The chain links TRBV29-1 to TRBJ1-1, with D perhaps TRBD1 (5 bases). The receptor's source is a human donor with multiple sclerosis. Sequencing was carried out using CD8+ T cells from PBMCs. The CDR3 DNA is TGCAGCGTTGAAATCGGGGGAGGGGAACATGGCACTGAAGCTTTCTTT. It yields the protein CSVEIGGGEHGTEAFF.